The 10 T cell receptor beta chains below come from one sample, sequenced in a study of CD8+ T cells in alopecia areata (dated by TCRdb to 2016 to 2019). The time point label on this specimen signifies: baseline before oral tofacitinib. Library preparation used the immunoSEQ multiplex PCR assay. RNA was extracted from all samples and reverse transcribed into cDNA, which served as template for TCR sequencing. TCRdb re-hosts the immuneACCESS table, in-frame sequences only. Its copies lack some clones; in the studies checked, an unresolved V gene accounts for under half of them, and the cause for the rest is not known. The sample yields some 170,000 clones; about 66% were counted once. About an eighth of the sample belongs to the ten largest clones. This specimen was CD8+ T cells sorted from blood, taken at week 0. The receptors were sampled from a human donor with alopecia areata.

V and J are TRBV29-1 and TRBJ2-7; a possible D gene is TRBD2 (5 bases). Between the trimmed V and J ends, which lost 1 base and 1 base, there was a span of 8 bases. This CDR3 region has 13 residues. Germline CDR1 SQVTM, CDR2 ANQGSEA. CDR3 coding DNA: TGCAGCGTTGAAGGGAGGAATTCCTACGAGCAGTACTTC. This codes for CSVEGRNSYEQYF.

This clone was observed a handful of times. The chain has TRBV25-1 and TRBJ1-1; D is perhaps TRBD1 (5 bases). This CDR3 region has 16 residues. Trimming removed 6 bases at V and 4 bases at J, with 21 bases between. Per germline, CDR1 MGHDK and CDR2 SYGVNS. CDR3 protein: CASSQGSALKGTEAFF. Here the CDR3 DNA reads TGTGCCAGCAGCCAGGGCAGTGCTCTGAAAGGCACTGAAGCTTTCTTT.

This sequence joins TRBV27 and TRBJ2-1, with D hard to call. The germline V gene has CDR1 MNHEY and CDR2 SMNVEV (reference sequence). V was clipped by 0 bases and J by 8 bases, with 8 bases between them. This CDR3 comprises 13 residues. The CDR3 sequence: CASSLSQIDEQFF. The CDR3 DNA reads as TGTGCCAGCAGTTTATCTCAAATCGATGAGCAGTTCTTC.

The genes are TRBV28 and TRBJ2-3; the match to TRBD1 covers 9 bases. Per germline, CDR1 MDHEN and CDR2 SYDVKM. The CDR3 contains 14 residues. Trimming took 8 bases from V and 4 from J; bases not matched to a gene: 7. CDR3 sequence (DNA): TGTGCCAGCGACCGGGACAGGGTACCAGATACGCAGTATTTT. Translated, it gives CASDRDRVPDTQYF. The full variable domain, with the rest looked up from reference TRBV28 and TRBJ2-3, is DVKVTQSSRYLVKRTGEKVFLECVQDMDHENMFWYRQDPGLGLRLIYFSYDVKMKEKGDIPEGYSVSREKKERFSLILESASTNQTSMYLCASDRDRVPDTQYFGPGTRLTVL.

This clone occurred once. J is TRBJ1-5 and V is TRBV10-3; 9 bases line up with TRBD1. Germline V gene data show CDR1 as ENHRY and CDR2 as SYGVKD. The V and J ends lost 5 bases and 3 bases, in that order; junction bases with no gene match: 5. The CDR3 totals 15 residues. The CDR3: CAISSRDRDNQPQHF. The CDR3 nucleotides are TGTGCCATCAGTAGCCGGGACAGGGACAATCAGCCCCAGCATTTT.

This rearrangement joins TRBV7-9 to TRBJ2-7; D is possibly TRBD2 (5 bases). CDR1 SEHNR and CDR2 FQNEAQ come from the germline V gene (reference sequence). This CDR3 has 13 amino acids. The germline V and J ends were trimmed by 3 bases and 3 bases, with 9 bases remaining between them. The CDR3 DNA follows: TGTGCCAGCAGCTTTGGCGGGTACTACGAGCAGTACTTC. This gives the protein CASSFGGYYEQYF.

This chain joins TRBV4-1 and TRBJ1-4; D is uncertain. Germline V gene data show CDR1 as MGHRA and CDR2 as YSYEKL. The length of the CDR3 is 15 residues. Between the trimmed V and J ends, which lost 4 bases and 7 bases, there was a span of 16 bases. The CDR3 sequence: CASSPLFRESEKLFF. CDR3 DNA sequence: TGCGCCAGCAGCCCCCTGTTCCGTGAGTCTGAAAAACTGTTTTTT.

The chain recombines TRBV5-1 with TRBJ1-4, with a weak D call TRBD1 (5 bases). V lost 4 bases, J lost 0 bases, and 10 bases lay in between. The CDR3 is 15 residues long. Germline loops: CDR1 SGHRS, CDR2 YFSETQ. The chain's CDR3 is CASSLEGATNEKLFF. The DNA for the CDR3 is TGCGCCAGCAGCCTGGAAGGGGCAACTAATGAAAAACTGTTTTTT. Full variable domain (outside the CDR3, taken from reference TRBV5-1 and TRBJ1-4): KAGVTQTPRYLIKTRGQQVTLSCSPISGHRSVSWYQQTPGQGLQFLFEYFSETQRNKGNFPGRFSGRQFSNSRSEMNVSTLELGDSALYLCASSLEGATNEKLFFGSGTQLSVL.

To note about this clone: The same CDR3 also results from other DNA sequences found in this sample. The chain carries TRBV5-1 and TRBJ2-1; D not certain. This CDR3 is 12 amino acids long. Germline-derived CDR1 and CDR2 are SGHRS and YFSETQ. V was shortened by 0 bases and J by 6 bases, with 4 bases between the two germline ends. The CDR3 DNA is TGCGCCAGCAGCTTGGGAGGCAATGAGCAGTTCTTC. This encodes CASSLGGNEQFF.

This clone has a handful of counts. The chain uses TRBV6-5 and TRBJ1-2; D not certain. The CDR3 is 16 residues long. Trimming removed 0 bases at V and 8 bases at J, with 19 bases between. CDR1 MNHEY and CDR2 SVGAGI come from the germline V gene. Here the CDR3 DNA reads TGTGCCAGCAGTTACTCGAACCGAGGTTTGGTCCAGGGCTACACCTTC. Encoded protein: CASSYSNRGLVQGYTF.